This T cell receptor beta chain was recovered during a study of cytomegalovirus exposure and HLA in healthy donors (TCRdb year 2017). The study in broad terms: An earlier analysis of approximately 550 of the donors reported more than 250 Gb of sequence data and 117 million unique TCR beta sequences from 150 million to 200 million T cells. Every discovery cohort repertoire had been produced on one sequencing platform. Alongside the repertoire data, information on donor age, sex, ethnicity and CMV serostatus was compiled. Both class I and class II loci were covered by HLA typing, at four-digit resolution. Among 350 to 400 genotyped donors of the cohort, an average of approximately 230,000 unique TCR beta nucleotide sequences were sequenced per donor, around 18% of them non-productive. An earlier analysis of several hundred of the donors applied high-throughput TCR beta sequencing to assess whether each TCR beta V gene segment acted as functional or pseudogenic. The study combined high-throughput TCR immunosequencing, statistical association of individual TCRs with disease status, and machine learning to predict cytomegalovirus infection status. A later genetic analysis used genome-wide SNP genotypes for about 60% of the roughly 700 donors, treating that subset as a discovery cohort. Roughly 320 gigabases of sequencing data and around 90 million unique TCR sequences made up an early release that covered fewer than 650 HLA-typed donors. The later analysis used no new phenotypic data to find candidate immune exposures, relying instead on TCR beta sequences and their occurrence across donors. Besides the first cohort of 550 to 750 subjects, a separate validation cohort made up of roughly 120 different subjects was used. The genetic ancestry cluster associated with self-reported Caucasian donors included about 81% of the 300 to 400 genotyped donors. The study profiled the T cell repertoires of about 640 subjects by immunosequencing and related them to cytomegalovirus serostatus. The number of typed donors differed by locus: about 620-640 for A, B, C, DRB1 and DQB1; some 540 for DQA1; some 610 for DPA1; and around 450 for DPB1. The aim of the study was to test whether cataloging public T cell receptors could identify signatures of past pathogen exposure. Because of strong linkage in the cohort, roughly five DR-DQ haplotypes were treated as single units for association and clustering. A later analysis re-analyzed previously published TCR beta repertoires from 550 to 700 donors and added high-resolution HLA genotyping to study TCR occurrence patterns.

A remark on this clone: The antigen it recognizes is unknown. No qualities accompany the bases; no much larger clone lies one base away.

Overall study results and their limits: Because HLA typing was missing for some donors at each locus, association tests included only the typed subset. Some IMGT-functional V segments, including TRBV6-2 and TRBV6-3, could not be distinguished by the 87-base-pair reads and were therefore excluded. In a later analysis, most CMV-associated TCR beta chains were found to appear HLA-restricted, with HLA associations seemingly driven largely by CMV exposure. It was suggested by the authors that the approach could potentially be generalized to other disease states and immunological phenotypes. Strong co-occurrence of HLA alleles, especially DR and DQ, made assigning TCR associations to individual alleles difficult. At a false discovery rate of 0.05, a later analysis linked around 15,000 TCR beta sequences to specific HLA alleles. A later analysis found that TCR association rates varied across HLA loci, with DRB1 alleles showing the most associated TCRs and HLA-C alleles the fewest. A cluster of highly shared sequence variants was judged likely to be a technical artifact of the sequencing pipeline. A further reported finding was that TCR beta sequences accurately predicted the HLA-A and HLA-B alleles for most subjects in the first cohort. Several of the top co-occurrence clusters appeared to be linked to parvovirus B19, influenza, CMV and Epstein-Barr virus, according to a later analysis. Correlated functional status among segregating V segments might reflect linkage disequilibrium, but an unknown experimental factor could not be ruled out. In an earlier analysis of around 500 of the donors, most TCR beta V segments appeared in productive rearrangements about 90% or about 30% of the time, broadly matching IMGT annotations. A total of fewer than 200 TCR beta chains were listed by the study as associated with cytomegalovirus. Most TCR sequences were observed very rarely across donors, whereas some public TCRs were present in many individuals. An association between a missense DCLRE1C variant and V-gene and J-gene trimming of TCR beta chains was found in a later genetic analysis and replicated in an independent cohort. A few of the identified cytomegalovirus-associated TCR beta chains were confirmed in vitro to be specific for cytomegalovirus antigens. CMV serostatus was the only immune exposure information available for the cohort. In both the original and validation cohorts, the classifier was reported to diagnose cytomegalovirus status with high specificity and sensitivity. Compared with equally common non-associated chains, HLA-associated TCR beta chains in a later analysis were more clonally expanded and had lower generation probabilities. Sequencing depth was assumed to be roughly uniform across donors in the presence/absence analyses, though that assumption may not hold. Because counts were too low, roughly 18 rarely observed V segments, including chromosome 9 orphons, were left out of the earlier analysis of about 500 of the donors. According to a later genetic analysis, donors in an Asian-associated ancestry cluster had fewer N-insertions in productive TCRs than the approximately 630-donor mean. Only TCR beta chains were sequenced in this cohort, and the absence of alpha or paired-chain data limited detectable features.

Library prep was done by the immunoSEQ multiplex PCR assay. The multiplex PCR relied on a mix of 60 forward primers for TCR Vbeta segments and 13 reverse primers for TCR Jbeta segments. A multiplex PCR assay on genomic DNA amplified the CDR3 region of rearranged TCR beta genes. The Illumina HiSeq System was used to sequence the amplified TCR beta libraries as 87-base-pair reads. Processing in the source paper ran as follows. In a later analysis, tens of millions of unique TCR beta chains were counted across the 666 repertoires, and around 10 million of these chains were shared by at least two donors. Raw reads were error-corrected and collapsed into unique sequences with a nearest-neighbor algorithm that merged closely related sequences to remove PCR and sequencing errors. To assign V, D and J gene segments, CDR3 sequences were aligned to IMGT reference sequences. For a sequence to be retained, a match of at least six nucleotides was required to both a V gene segment and a J gene segment. Rearrangements were called productive when the CDR3 lacked stop codons and stayed in frame with V and J; all others were non-productive. CDR3 was defined by IMGT convention, running from the second conserved V-encoded cysteine to the conserved J-encoded phenylalanine. In an earlier analysis of 500 to 650 of the donors, sequences lacking an unambiguous match to a single V gene segment were excluded. In an earlier analysis of 587 of the donors, a V segment was called functional when productive rearrangements were above 56.7%, and segregating when the standard deviation between donors exceeded 5%. A statistical classification framework was built for diagnosing cytomegalovirus status from the catalog of TCR beta chain sequences. In a later analysis, V and J genes were assigned by comparing TCR nucleotide sequences against IMGT/GENE-DB human TR gene sequences. A later analysis assigned CDR3 sequences and most-parsimonious VDJ recombination scenarios with the TCRdist pipeline. A later analysis defined each TCR beta chain by its CDR3 amino acid sequence plus V-gene family, and excluded reads lacking a unique V-gene family. As a way to deal with suspected cross-contamination and a sequencing artifact, a later analysis dropped hundreds of nucleotide sequences that were highly shared and had low generation probability. In a later analysis, a clonal expansion index was calculated for each public chain from normalized within-repertoire ranks of inferred template counts. In a later analysis, generation probabilities were computed with a VDJ recombination model fitted to out-of-frame rearrangements, and the resulting probabilities were checked against IGoR. In a later analysis, TCR-TCR, TCR-HLA and TCR-CMV co-occurrence was scored with hypergeometric tests, and a repertoire-size bias correction was applied to TCR pairs. In a later analysis, false discovery rates were estimated by permuting HLA or CMV assignments 20 times. A later analysis grouped co-occurring TCRs with DBSCAN, adding TCRdist sequence similarity when clustering within HLA-allele-positive subsets. Co-occurrence clustering excluded repertoires with fewer than 30,000 or more than 120,000 public chains, plus five with anomalous nucleotide sharing. TCRdb stores this immuneACCESS table with in-frame sequences only. Part of the clones is absent; in the studies checked, under half of the shortfall reflects unresolved V genes, and no reason is known for the rest. The V and J calls and clone size were taken over from that table, and D and trimming were inferred from the DNA. The sample table holds over 150,000 clones, of which approximately 80% were seen once. The ten largest clonotypes hold around 13% of the sample.

The cohort was made up of about 670 healthy bone marrow donors. All cohort members were sampled while nominally healthy, although unrecorded immune exposures were likely present. The donor tested CMV seropositive, placing the donor among the 289 seropositive members of the cohort. Every donor gave a peripheral blood sample, and the peripheral blood mononuclear cells from that sample were used for TCR beta sequencing. The Qiagen DNeasy Blood Extraction Kit was used to extract genomic DNA from the blood cell samples. The V and J ends are trimmed by 10 bases and 2 bases, leaving 12 bases between them. CDR1 and CDR2 are drawn from the germline V gene (reference sequence): LNHDA, SQIVND. Taken from cysteine to phenylalanine, the CDR3 has 12 residues. Only the CDR3 DNA stays, 36 bases, in frame from base 1.

The rearrangement joined TRBV19 to TRBJ2-7; the D gene cannot be named for sure. The material sequenced was PBMCs. This TCR was recovered from a man aged 25-45 years in good health and CMV-seropositive. The CDR3 amino acid sequence is: CATSSQTYEQYF. The DNA reads as follows: TGTGCCACTTCCTCCCAGACCTACGAGCAGTACTTC.